This T cell receptor beta chain is from a study of beta chain features in type 1 diabetes. Study-level points and caveats: Shortening of TCRB CDR3s, moderate but significant, appeared in all four CD4+ subsets of Type 1 diabetes patients.

All of the isolated RNA was reverse transcribed, so expressed TCRB transcripts were sequenced. The table came from immunoSEQ multiplex PCR; TCRdb's copy has only in-frame clones and leaves some out. Here the sample spans more than 550,000 clones, roughly an eighth being singletons. Trimming took 9 bases from V and 7 from J, leaving 12 bases between them. The CDR3 extends over 11 amino acids. Germline V CDR1 and CDR2: MNHEY, SMNVEV (reference sequence). This clone was detected only a few times. Its antigen remains unknown. The source material was naive CD4+ T cells from blood. The chain joins TRBV27 to TRBJ1-2; the D gene is possibly TRBD1 (5 bases). The clonotype originates from a man between 18 and 29 years old with type 1 diabetes. The CDR3 DNA reads as TGTGCCAGGGGGGAAGGAGGTGGCTACACCTTC. As protein: CARGEGGGYTF.